The sequence of this TCR beta chain was determined in a study of cytomegalovirus exposure and HLA in healthy donors. General study findings and limits: Among the CMV-associated chains, a few were confirmed in vitro as specific for CMV antigens. The study put some 160 TCR beta chains on its list as cytomegalovirus-associated.

Assay used: immunoSEQ multiplex PCR; TCRdb lists only in-frame clones, some missing. The sample has about 140,000 clones; approximately 94% are singletons. About this clone itself: As yet, its antigen is unknown.

V shed 1 base and J shed 2 bases, with 9 bases lying between them. CDR1 is LNHDA, CDR2 SQIVND, per germline (reference sequence). This CDR3 is 15 amino acids long. The donors were members of the 120-subject validation cohort (separate from the roughly 700-subject first cohort). V gene TRBV19 combines with J gene TRBJ1-5; D uncertain. This TCR came from a man younger than 30 in good health and CMV-seropositive. Input material: PBMCs. This chain's CDR3 is CASSIAPAGNQPQHF. The CDR3 DNA sequence: TGTGCCAGTAGTATAGCCCCCGCGGGCAATCAGCCCCAGCATTTT.